This T cell receptor (beta chain) derives from a study of blood T cell repertoires in COVID-19. Study-level information: The cDNA or gDNA used as material had been derived from T cells, B-cell-depleted T cells, or PBMCs.

V lost 6 bases and J lost 4; bases outside the gene matches: 11. CDR1 is MNHEY, CDR2 SVGAGI, per germline. The CDR3 covers 15 residues. As originally analysed: By means of reference gene primer amplification, nucleated cell counts were estimated. Sequencing used immunoSEQ multiplex PCR; TCRdb keeps in-frame clones, though not all of them. D and trimming come from the DNA, and the V and J calls and clone size come from that table. The table has more than 130,000 clones, approximately 84% seen once. The sequenced sample was peripheral blood. This rearrangement joins TRBV6-5 to TRBJ1-2; TRBD1 matches 7 bases. The receptor was isolated from a woman of 80 years or more in a cohort sampled during active or convalescent COVID-19. CDR3 in amino acids: CASSLLGQAGYGYTF. The CDR3 DNA reads TGTGCCAGCAGCTTACTCGGACAGGCGGGCTATGGCTACACCTTC.